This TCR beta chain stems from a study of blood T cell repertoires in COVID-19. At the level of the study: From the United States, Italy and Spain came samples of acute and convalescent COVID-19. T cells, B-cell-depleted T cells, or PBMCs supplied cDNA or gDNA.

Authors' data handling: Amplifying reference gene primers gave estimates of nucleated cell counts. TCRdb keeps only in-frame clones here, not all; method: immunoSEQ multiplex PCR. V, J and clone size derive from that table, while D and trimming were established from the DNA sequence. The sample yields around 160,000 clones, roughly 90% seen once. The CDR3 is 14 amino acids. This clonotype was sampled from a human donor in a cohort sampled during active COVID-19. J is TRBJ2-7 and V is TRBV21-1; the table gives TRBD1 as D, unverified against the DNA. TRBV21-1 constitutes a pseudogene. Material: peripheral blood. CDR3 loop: CASSKQGGKCEQYF. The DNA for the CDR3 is TGTGCCAGCAGCAAACAGGGGGGAAAGTGCGAGCAGTACTTC.